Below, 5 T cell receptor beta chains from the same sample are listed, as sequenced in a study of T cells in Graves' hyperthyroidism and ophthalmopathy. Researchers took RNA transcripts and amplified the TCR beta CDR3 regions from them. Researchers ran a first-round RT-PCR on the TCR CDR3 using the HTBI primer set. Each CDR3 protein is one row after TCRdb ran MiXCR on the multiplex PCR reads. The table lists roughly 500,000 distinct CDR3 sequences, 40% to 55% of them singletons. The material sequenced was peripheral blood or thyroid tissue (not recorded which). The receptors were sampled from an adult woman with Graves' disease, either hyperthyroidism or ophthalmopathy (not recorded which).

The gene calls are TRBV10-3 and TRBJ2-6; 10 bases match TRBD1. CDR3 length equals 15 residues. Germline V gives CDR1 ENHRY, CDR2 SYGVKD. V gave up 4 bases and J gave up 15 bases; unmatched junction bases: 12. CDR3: CAISGSGTGERRLTF. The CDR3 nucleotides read TGTGCCATCAGTGGCTCCGGGACAGGGGAGAGGCGCCTGACTTTC.

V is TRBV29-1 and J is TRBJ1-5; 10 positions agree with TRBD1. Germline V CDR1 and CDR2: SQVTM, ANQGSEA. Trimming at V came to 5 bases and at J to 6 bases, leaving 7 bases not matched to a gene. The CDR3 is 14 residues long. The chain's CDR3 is CSVSTGGMSQPQHF. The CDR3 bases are TGCAGCGTTTCGACAGGGGGCATGAGTCAGCCCCAGCATTTT.

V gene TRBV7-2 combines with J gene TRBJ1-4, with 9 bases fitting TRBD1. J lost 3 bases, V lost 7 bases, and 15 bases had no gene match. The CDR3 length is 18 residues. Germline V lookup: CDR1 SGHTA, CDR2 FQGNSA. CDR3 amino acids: CASKLWGTGMGANEKLFF. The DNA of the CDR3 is TGTGCCAGCAAACTCTGGGGGACAGGGATGGGAGCTAATGAAAAACTGTTTTTT.

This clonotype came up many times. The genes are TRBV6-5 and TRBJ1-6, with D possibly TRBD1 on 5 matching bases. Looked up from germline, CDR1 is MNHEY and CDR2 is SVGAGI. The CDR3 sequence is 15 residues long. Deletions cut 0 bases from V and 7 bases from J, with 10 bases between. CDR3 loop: CASSYSLTENSPLHF. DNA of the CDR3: TGTGCCAGCAGTTACTCATTGACAGAAAATTCACCCCTCCACTTT.

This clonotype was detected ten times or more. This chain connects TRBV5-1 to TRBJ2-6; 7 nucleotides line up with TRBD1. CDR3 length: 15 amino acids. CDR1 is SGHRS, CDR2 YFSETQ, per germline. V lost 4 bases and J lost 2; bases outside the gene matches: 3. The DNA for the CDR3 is TGCGCCAGCAGCGATGACAGGGCTGGGGCCAACGTCCTGACTTTC. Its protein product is CASSDDRAGANVLTF.